Listed below are T cell receptor beta chains from one sample, sequenced in a study of shared clonotypes between healthy human individuals. Libraries were prepared by immunoSEQ multiplex PCR; TCRdb keeps only in-frame clonotypes and omits some of them. The data contain roughly 680,000 clones, roughly two thirds of them singletons. Input material: memory CD4+ T cells sorted from blood. These receptors were taken from a woman aged 25 to 39 in good health. CDR3s include the opening cysteine and the closing phenylalanine or tryptophan. D genes are given only for firm matches. A clone size is listed for some rows: how often the clone was seen (once, few, many), or a class if it is expanded.

D gene: .; J gene: TRBJ2-7; clone size: .; V gene: TRBV4-2; CDR3 protein: CASSPGDASSYEQYF; CDR3 DNA: TGTGCCAGCAGCCCGGGGGACGCCAGCTCCTACGAGCAGTACTTC
D gene: .; J gene: TRBJ1-3; clone size: once; V gene: TRBV2; CDR3 protein: CASSDPWTGNTIYF; CDR3 DNA: TGTGCCAGCAGTGACCCATGGACAGGAAACACCATATATTTT
D gene: .; J gene: TRBJ2-2; clone size: .; V gene: TRBV7-7; CDR3 protein: CASSPTPEQSTGELFF; CDR3 DNA: TGTGCCAGCAGCCCAACCCCGGAGCAGAGCACCGGGGAGCTGTTTTTT
D gene: .; J gene: TRBJ1-5; clone size: .; V gene: TRBV19; CDR3 protein: CASNREELQPQHF; CDR3 DNA: TGTGCCAGTAATAGGGAAGAGCTTCAGCCCCAGCATTTT
D gene: .; J gene: TRBJ1-5; clone size: .; V gene: TRBV6-5; CDR3 protein: CASQNRQDNQPQHF; CDR3 DNA: TGTGCCAGCCAAAATCGGCAGGATAATCAGCCCCAGCATTTT
D gene: TRBD2; J gene: TRBJ2-1; clone size: .; V gene: TRBV30; CDR3 protein: CACRLAGFGNEQFF; CDR3 DNA: TGTGCCTGCCGACTAGCGGGTTTCGGGAATGAGCAGTTCTTC
D gene: .; J gene: TRBJ2-3; clone size: few; V gene: TRBV18; CDR3 protein: CASSPQGDTQYF; CDR3 DNA: TGTGCCAGCTCACCCCAGGGTGATACGCAGTATTTT
D gene: .; J gene: TRBJ2-2; clone size: .; V gene: TRBV27; CDR3 protein: CASSLSRSPTGELFF; CDR3 DNA: TGTGCCAGCAGTTTATCAAGATCCCCAACCGGGGAGCTGTTTTTT
D gene: TRBD1; J gene: TRBJ2-3; clone size: few; V gene: TRBV10-3; CDR3 protein: CAIGGNPTDTQYF; CDR3 DNA: TGTGCCATAGGGGGCAACCCCACAGATACGCAGTATTTT
D gene: .; J gene: TRBJ2-5; clone size: .; V gene: TRBV5-1; CDR3 protein: CASSSSSIPETQYF; CDR3 DNA: TGCGCCAGCAGCTCCTCTAGCATCCCAGAGACCCAGTACTTC
D gene: .; J gene: TRBJ2-7; clone size: few; V gene: TRBV7-9; CDR3 protein: CASSRDISYEQYF; CDR3 DNA: TGTGCCAGCAGCCGGGACATCTCCTACGAGCAGTACTTC
D gene: .; J gene: TRBJ2-1; clone size: .; V gene: TRBV12-5; CDR3 protein: CASGLGGSEANEQFF; CDR3 DNA: TGTGCTAGTGGTTTGGGGGGCAGCGAGGCCAATGAGCAGTTCTTC
D gene: TRBD2; J gene: TRBJ2-3; clone size: .; V gene: TRBV29-1; CDR3 protein: CSVPWTSDTDTQYF; CDR3 DNA: TGCAGCGTTCCGTGGACTAGCGACACAGATACGCAGTATTTT
D gene: TRBD1; J gene: TRBJ2-1; clone size: .; V gene: TRBV28; CDR3 protein: CASSLPGQPEQFF; CDR3 DNA: TGTGCCAGCAGTCTCCCGGGACAGCCTGAGCAGTTCTTC
D gene: .; J gene: TRBJ1-2; clone size: .; V gene: TRBV6-1; CDR3 protein: CASSGFPGPVLRAYGYTF; CDR3 DNA: TGTGCCAGCAGTGGATTCCCGGGGCCCGTTCTTCGGGCGTATGGCTACACCTTC
D gene: TRBD2; J gene: TRBJ2-2; clone size: .; V gene: TRBV7-9; CDR3 protein: CASSFQSGLAGITGELFF; CDR3 DNA: TGTGCCAGCAGCTTCCAGAGTGGGCTAGCGGGTATCACCGGGGAGCTGTTTTTT
D gene: TRBD1; J gene: TRBJ2-5; clone size: few; V gene: TRBV7-9; CDR3 protein: CASSFGTGESETQYF; CDR3 DNA: TGTGCCAGCAGCTTTGGGACAGGGGAGTCAGAGACCCAGTACTTC
D gene: .; J gene: TRBJ1-3; clone size: .; V gene: TRBV18; CDR3 protein: CASSPGPGNTIYF; CDR3 DNA: TGTGCCAGCTCACCGGGACCGGGAAACACCATATATTTT
D gene: .; J gene: TRBJ2-3; clone size: .; V gene: TRBV20-1; CDR3 protein: CSARADTQYF; CDR3 DNA: TGCAGTGCACGAGCAGATACGCAGTATTTT
D gene: TRBD1; J gene: TRBJ1-5; clone size: few; V gene: TRBV19; CDR3 protein: CASSIVGGQGRQPQHF; CDR3 DNA: TGTGCCAGTAGTATAGTAGGGGGACAGGGACGTCAGCCCCAGCATTTT
D gene: .; J gene: TRBJ1-1; clone size: .; V gene: TRBV6-1; CDR3 protein: CAAARTEAFF; CDR3 DNA: TGTGCCGCCGCTCGGACTGAAGCTTTCTTT
D gene: .; J gene: TRBJ2-1; clone size: .; V gene: TRBV10-3; CDR3 protein: CAISDPDSEKNEQFF; CDR3 DNA: TGTGCCATCAGTGACCCGGACTCCGAAAAGAATGAGCAGTTCTTC
D gene: .; J gene: TRBJ2-7; clone size: .; V gene: TRBV15; CDR3 protein: CATSRGPETGYEQYF; CDR3 DNA: TGTGCCACCAGCAGAGGCCCCGAGACAGGCTACGAGCAGTACTTC
D gene: .; J gene: TRBJ1-4; clone size: .; V gene: TRBV19; CDR3 protein: CASTWTALPNEKLFF; CDR3 DNA: TGTGCCAGTACCTGGACTGCCCTACCTAATGAAAAACTGTTTTTT
D gene: .; J gene: TRBJ2-3; clone size: .; V gene: TRBV11-2; CDR3 protein: CASSFDKPDTQYF; CDR3 DNA: TGTGCCAGCAGCTTCGACAAACCAGATACGCAGTATTTT
D gene: .; J gene: TRBJ2-3; clone size: .; V gene: TRBV6-6; CDR3 protein: CASSYSWGTQYF; CDR3 DNA: TGTGCCAGCAGTTACTCGTGGGGCACGCAGTATTTT
D gene: TRBD1; J gene: TRBJ2-4; clone size: .; V gene: TRBV28; CDR3 protein: CASSFLRDRDLSLAKNIQYF; CDR3 DNA: TGTGCCAGCAGTTTTTTACGGGACAGGGACCTATCACTAGCCAAAAACATTCAGTACTTC
D gene: .; J gene: TRBJ2-5; clone size: few; V gene: TRBV14; CDR3 protein: CASSPGTLGETQYF; CDR3 DNA: TGTGCCAGCAGCCCCGGGACGCTCGGAGAGACCCAGTACTTC
D gene: TRBD2; J gene: TRBJ2-4; clone size: .; V gene: TRBV27; CDR3 protein: CASSFTSGPNIQYF; CDR3 DNA: TGTGCCAGCAGTTTCACTAGCGGACCAAACATTCAGTACTTC
D gene: TRBD1; J gene: TRBJ1-1; clone size: once; V gene: TRBV28; CDR3 protein: CASRTAQGDTEAFF; CDR3 DNA: TGTGCCAGCAGGACGGCCCAGGGGGACACTGAAGCTTTCTTT
D gene: .; J gene: TRBJ2-5; clone size: .; V gene: TRBV29-1; CDR3 protein: CSTLQMETQYF; CDR3 DNA: TGCAGCACCTTACAGATGGAGACCCAGTACTTC
D gene: .; J gene: TRBJ2-7; clone size: .; V gene: TRBV18; CDR3 protein: CASSAKTDSIYEQYF; CDR3 DNA: TGTGCCAGCTCAGCCAAGACGGACAGTATCTACGAGCAGTACTTC
D gene: .; J gene: TRBJ1-3; clone size: .; V gene: TRBV28; CDR3 protein: CASSPQAGKISGNTIYF; CDR3 DNA: TGTGCCAGCAGTCCCCAGGCAGGAAAGATCTCTGGAAACACCATATATTTT
D gene: .; J gene: TRBJ1-2; clone size: .; V gene: TRBV15; CDR3 protein: CATSRDPPNYYGYTF; CDR3 DNA: TGTGCCACCAGCAGAGATCCCCCGAACTACTATGGCTACACCTTC
D gene: .; J gene: TRBJ2-5; clone size: .; V gene: TRBV7-2; CDR3 protein: CASSLGRLETQYF; CDR3 DNA: TGTGCCAGCAGCCTCGGACGTTTGGAGACCCAGTACTTC
D gene: .; J gene: TRBJ2-7; clone size: few; V gene: TRBV2; CDR3 protein: CASSEVYEQYF; CDR3 DNA: TGTGCCAGCAGTGAAGTCTACGAGCAGTACTTC
D gene: .; J gene: TRBJ2-7; clone size: once; V gene: TRBV5-1; CDR3 protein: CASSLSRSSYEQYF; CDR3 DNA: TGCGCCAGCAGCTTGAGCCGAAGCTCCTACGAGCAGTACTTC
D gene: .; J gene: TRBJ1-2; clone size: .; V gene: TRBV29-1; CDR3 protein: CSVGVQVEGGYTF; CDR3 DNA: TGCAGCGTTGGGGTTCAGGTAGAGGGTGGCTACACCTTC
D gene: TRBD1; J gene: TRBJ2-1; clone size: .; V gene: TRBV18; CDR3 protein: CASSPQGYNEQFF; CDR3 DNA: TGTGCCAGCTCCCCACAGGGGTACAATGAGCAGTTCTTC
D gene: .; J gene: TRBJ1-4; clone size: .; V gene: TRBV29-1; CDR3 protein: CSVEGRGGEKLFF; CDR3 DNA: TGCAGCGTTGAAGGTCGAGGGGGGGAAAAACTGTTTTTT
D gene: TRBD1; J gene: TRBJ1-2; clone size: .; V gene: TRBV6-1; CDR3 protein: CASSVLSGTGGSGYTF; CDR3 DNA: TGTGCCAGCAGTGTTCTTTCCGGGACAGGGGGATCTGGCTACACCTTC
D gene: .; J gene: TRBJ2-3; clone size: .; V gene: TRBV14; CDR3 protein: CASSLEWAGDTQYF; CDR3 DNA: TGTGCCAGCAGCCTTGAGTGGGCGGGAGATACGCAGTATTTT
D gene: .; J gene: TRBJ1-2; clone size: few; V gene: TRBV30; CDR3 protein: CAWSPGHNYGYTF; CDR3 DNA: TGTGCCTGGAGCCCGGGACACAACTATGGCTACACCTTC
D gene: TRBD1; J gene: TRBJ2-5; clone size: .; V gene: TRBV29-1; CDR3 protein: CSVGTVQETQYF; CDR3 DNA: TGCAGCGTAGGGACAGTACAAGAGACCCAGTACTTC
D gene: TRBD2; J gene: TRBJ2-7; clone size: .; V gene: TRBV25-1; CDR3 protein: CASSVSGWYEQYF; CDR3 DNA: TGTGCCAGCAGTGTTAGCGGGTGGTACGAGCAGTACTTC
D gene: .; J gene: TRBJ2-7; clone size: few; V gene: TRBV7-3; CDR3 protein: CASSLIQTGGSYEQYF; CDR3 DNA: TGTGCCAGCAGCCTCATTCAGACAGGAGGATCCTACGAGCAGTACTTC